This TCR beta chain was sequenced for a study of blood T cell repertoires in COVID-19. Study-level background: Italy, Spain and the United States were the sources of the convalescent and acute COVID-19 samples. Sources were T cells, B-cell-depleted T cells, or PBMCs; the material itself was cDNA or gDNA.

The CDR3 spans 13 residues. CDR1 and CDR2 from the germline V gene are LNHDA and SQIVND (reference sequence). V lost 7 bases and J lost 4, with 13 bases in between. Seattle patients were enrolled during active infection and followed longitudinally. Assay used: immunoSEQ multiplex PCR; TCRdb lists only in-frame clones, some missing. The repertoire consists of approximately 28,000 clones, with approximately 93% occurring once and the leading ten covering 0.65% to 0.95%. The sequenced material came from peripheral blood. The source of this sequence is a woman aged 70 to 79 with COVID-19, enrolled during active disease. The rearrangement joins TRBV19 to TRBJ1-2, with D hard to call. The CDR3 region has the DNA TGTGCCAGTAACCGGGGAGTCCCCTATGGCTACACCTTC. Translating gives CASNRGVPYGYTF.